These 23 T cell receptor beta chains originate from one sample sequenced in a study of T cells in Graves' hyperthyroidism and ophthalmopathy. Using RNA transcripts as the source, TCR beta CDR3 regions were amplified. Primed by the HTBI set, a first-round RT-PCR was run on the TCR CDR3. TCRdb analysed the multiplex PCR reads with MiXCR anew, one entry per CDR3 protein. Here the sample spans about half a million distinct CDR3 sequences, 20% being singletons. The specimen sequenced was blood. These TCRs come from a man in his forties with Graves' ophthalmopathy.

The sample holds a few counts of this clonotype. This chain uses TRBV27 with TRBJ2-1; D is uncertain. V was clipped by 11 bases and J by 4 bases, with 12 bases between them. This CDR3 spans 12 amino acids. Per the germline V gene, CDR1 is MNHEY and CDR2 is SMNVEV (reference sequence). The CDR3 is CAAKGLYNEQFF. The CDR3, as DNA: TGTGCCGCCAAGGGCCTTTACAATGAGCAGTTCTTC.

On this clonotype itself: Without the conserved terminal phenylalanine or tryptophan, this CDR3 likely stems from a read error. The genes are TRBV7-8 and TRBJ2-7; D possibly corresponds to TRBD2 (5 bases). The CDR3 length is 16 residues. V shed 0 bases and J shed 5 bases, with 17 bases lying between them. Germline CDR1 and CDR2: SGHVS and FQNEAQ. CDR3 DNA sequence: TGTGCCAGCAGCTTAGCCGGAGGAGCGTCCCGGGACGAGCAGTACATC. It codes for CASSLAGGASRDEQYI.

The genes are TRBV6-4 and TRBJ2-7; perhaps TRBD2 as D (6 bases). The CDR3 contains 15 residues. Per germline, CDR1 MRHNA and CDR2 SNTAGT. Trimming removed 3 bases at V and 0 bases at J, with 12 bases between. The CDR3 spells CASSESGASSYEQYF. The CDR3 DNA reads as TGTGCCAGCAGTGAGTCGGGAGCAAGCTCCTACGAGCAGTACTTC.

This rearrangement joins TRBV20-1 to TRBJ2-3, with 7 bases that match TRBD2. Trimming removed 4 bases from V and 5 bases from J; junction bases left unmatched: 9. The CDR3 spans 14 residues. CDR1 and CDR2 (germline): DFQATT, SNEGSKA (reference sequence). CDR3 loop: CSAILAPAGDTQYF. The CDR3, as DNA: TGCAGTGCTATACTAGCGCCCGCGGGAGATACGCAGTATTTT.

J is TRBJ2-6 and V is TRBV15; 10 bases align to TRBD1. Germline V gives CDR1 LNHNV, CDR2 YYDKDF (reference sequence). The ends lost 3 bases at V and 4 bases at J; junction bases unmatched: 12. The CDR3 loop spans 19 amino acids. CDR3 in DNA: TGTGCCACCAGCAGGATCCGGGACAGGGGTTTCTCCGGGGCCAACGTCCTGACTTTC. It translates to CATSRIRDRGFSGANVLTF.

The rearrangement links TRBV5-6 to TRBJ2-1; 12 bases fit TRBD2. V shed 2 bases, J shed 9 bases, and the junction held 6 bases outside the gene matches. The germline gives CDR1 SGHDT, CDR2 YYEEEE. The CDR3 is made up of 15 amino acids. In DNA, the CDR3 is TGTGCCAGCAGCTTTGGGACTAGCGGGTATGGTGAGCAGTTCTTC. Encoded protein: CASSFGTSGYGEQFF.

J is TRBJ2-6 and V is TRBV28, with 9 bases lining up with TRBD2. V lost 7 bases, J lost 0 bases, and 16 bases stayed unmatched. CDR1 MDHEN and CDR2 SYDVKM come from the germline V gene. This CDR3 comprises 20 residues. CDR3 sequence (DNA): TGTGCCAGCACCCCACCGTTGGGCGGGAGGGACAGCTCTGGGGCCAACGTCCTGACTTTC. Its protein product is CASTPPLGGRDSSGANVLTF.

There are many counts of this clonotype. The V and J genes are TRBV3-1 and TRBJ1-1, with D possibly being TRBD1 (5 bases). CDR3 length: 14 residues. Per the germline V gene, CDR1 is LGHDT and CDR2 is YNNKEL (reference sequence). V shed 1 base and J shed 1 base, with 7 bases lying between them. CDR3 protein: CASSQGGRNTEAFF. Here the CDR3 DNA reads TGTGCCAGCAGCCAAGGGGGGAGGAACACTGAAGCTTTCTTT.

This clonotype appeared a single time. A read error may be the cause here, since a much bigger clone is one base away. V usage is TRBV27 and J usage is TRBJ1-5; unclear D gene. There are 13 residues in the CDR3. Germline lookup yields CDR1 MNHEY and CDR2 SMNVEV (reference sequence). CDR3 nucleotide sequence: TGTACCAGCGCCTGGTACAACAATCAGCCCCAGCATTTT. This gives the protein CTSAWYNNQPQHF.

The V gene is TRBV2, the J gene TRBJ1-2, with D perhaps matching TRBD1 (5 bases). Per germline, CDR1 SNHLY and CDR2 FYNNEI. The CDR3 totals 15 residues. V gave up 5 bases and J gave up 0 bases, with 13 bases separating them. The CDR3 nucleotides are TGTGCCAGCAGTAAGGGCAGGGCGTCTAACTATGGCTACACCTTC. It is translated as CASSKGRASNYGYTF.

This clonotype was observed a few times. The gene calls are TRBV7-2 and TRBJ2-1, with a possible D match to TRBD2 (5 bases). CDR3 length equals 11 residues. V lost 7 bases to trimming and J lost 9 bases, with 10 bases between them. Germline V gene sequence: CDR1 SGHTA, CDR2 FQGNSA. Written as DNA, the CDR3 is TGTGCCAGCACCTCTGCGGGTGAGCAGTTCTTC. As protein: CASTSAGEQFF.

This chain links TRBV11-2 with TRBJ2-3; 10 bases are a match to TRBD2. CDR3 size: 17 residues. Germline V lookup: CDR1 SGHAT, CDR2 FQNNGV. V was pared by 5 bases and J by 0 bases, with 8 bases of the junction left unmatched. Here the CDR3 reads CASSRLSGRASTDTQYF. Here the CDR3 DNA reads TGTGCCAGCAGCCGCCTCAGCGGGAGGGCCAGCACAGATACGCAGTATTTT. The full variable domain, in which reference TRBV11-2 and TRBJ2-3 provide the parts outside the CDR3, is EAGVAQSPRYKIIEKRQSVAFWCNPISGHATLYWYQQILGQGPKLLIQFQNNGVVDDSQLPKDRFSAERLKGVDSTLKIQPAKLEDSAVYLCASSRLSGRASTDTQYFGPGTRLTVL.

This clonotype came up many times. This chain links TRBV12-3 or TRBV12-4 with TRBJ2-7; D is uncertain. The length of the CDR3 is 14 residues. V lost 3 bases, J lost 5 bases, and 14 bases lay in between. The CDR3 loop reads CASSFLNRVHEQYF. The CDR3 coding sequence is TGTGCCAGCAGTTTCCTAAACAGAGTCCACGAGCAGTACTTC.

The J gene is TRBJ2-5, the V gene TRBV7-9; D call uncertain. Germline V lookup: CDR1 SEHNR, CDR2 FQNEAQ (reference sequence). V dropped 6 bases and J dropped 5 bases, with 16 bases sitting between them. CDR3 length: 14 residues. The CDR3, as DNA: TGTGCCAGCAGACCCAAGAGGCTGGGGGAGACCCAGTACTTC. Protein sequence: CASRPKRLGETQYF. Variable domain in full (rest from reference TRBV7-9 and TRBJ2-5): DTGVSQNPRHKITKRGQNVTFRCDPISEHNRLYWYRQTLGQGPEFLTYFQNEAQLEKSRLLSDRFSAERPKGSFSTLEIQRTEQGDSAMYLCASRPKRLGETQYFGPGTRLLVL.

This clonotype was counted ten times or more. This chain joins TRBV28 and TRBJ2-1; D is uncertain. CDR1 MDHEN and CDR2 SYDVKM come from the germline V gene. This CDR3 is 14 amino acids long. V gave up 11 bases and J gave up 0 bases, with 14 bases separating them. In nucleotides, the CDR3 is TGTGCCCACGCTCAACCCTACTCCTACAATGAGCAGTTCTTC. This translates into CAHAQPYSYNEQFF.

The table lists this clonotype with a few counts. A much larger clone lies a single base off, so this may be a read error. The genes are TRBV2 and TRBJ2-5; D gene unclear. The V end lost 8 bases, the J end lost 1 base, and 11 bases lay between the germline ends. Per the germline V gene, CDR1 is SNHLY and CDR2 is FYNNEI. This CDR3 has 13 amino acids. The CDR3 DNA reads TGTGCCAGCGGTAGGGATTTCCAAGAGACCCAGTACTTC. The encoded protein is CASGRDFQETQYF.

The chain combines TRBV2 with TRBJ2-2, with D possibly being TRBD1 or TRBD2 (5 bases each). The V gene's germline CDR1 is SNHLY and CDR2 FYNNEI. Trimming shortened V by 7 bases and J by 5 bases, and 14 bases separated the two germline ends. The CDR3 is made up of 14 amino acids. As DNA, the CDR3 is TGTGCCAGCAACCCGGGGCCGGGAACCGGGGAGCTGTTTTTT. It specifies CASNPGPGTGELFF. The complete variable domain, with remaining parts taken from reference TRBV2 and TRBJ2-2, reads EPEVTQTPSHQVTQMGQEVILRCVPISNHLYFYWYRQILGQKVEFLVSFYNNEISEKSEIFDDQFSVERPDGSNFTLKIRSTKLEDSAMYFCASNPGPGTGELFFGEGSRLTVL.

This rearrangement joins TRBV6-1 to TRBJ1-2; D possibly corresponds to TRBD1 (5 bases). CDR3 length equals 14 residues. Trimming cost V 6 bases and J 5 bases, with 16 bases left between them. Germline lookup yields CDR1 MNHNS and CDR2 SASEGT. In DNA form, the CDR3 reads TGTGCCAGCAGATCCGGGACTGACTTTTATGGCTACACCTTC. Its translation: CASRSGTDFYGYTF.

This clonotype appeared a few times. This chain uses TRBV6-1 with TRBJ2-3; D ambiguous. Germline assignment: CDR1 MNHNS and CDR2 SASEGT. CDR3 length: 14 amino acids. V dropped 5 bases and J dropped 2 bases, with 11 bases sitting between them. The CDR3 coding sequence is TGTGCCAGCAGTTACGTAGGATCCACAGATACGCAGTATTTT. Translating gives CASSYVGSTDTQYF.

This clonotype was found many times. The chain combines TRBV3-1 with TRBJ2-3; 8 bases are shared with TRBD2. The CDR3 contains 21 residues. Losses at the gene ends were 1 base for V and 3 bases for J; bases not matched to a gene: 21. The germline V gene has CDR1 LGHDT and CDR2 YNNKEL (reference sequence). The CDR3 region is CASSQVSSLMGSGTWTDTQYF. The CDR3 region has the DNA TGTGCCAGCAGCCAAGTTTCGTCCTTGATGGGTAGCGGGACTTGGACAGATACGCAGTATTTT.

As DNA, the CDR3 is TGTGCCTGGAGTATTCAGGACACTGAAGCTTTCTTT. This gives the protein CAWSIQDTEAFF. This chain joins TRBV30 and TRBJ1-1; D unclear. The CDR3 is made up of 12 amino acids. Per germline, CDR1 GTSNPN and CDR2 SVGIG (reference sequence). Between the trimmed V and J ends, which lost 2 bases and 3 bases, there was a span of 7 bases.

On this clonotype itself: A single base separates this from a much larger clone, so it may be a read error. This chain joins TRBV28 and TRBJ2-1; possible D gene TRBD2, 6 bases. Germline-derived CDR1 and CDR2 are MDHEN and SYDVKM. The CDR3 totals 14 residues. In DNA form, the CDR3 reads TGTGCCAGTATGAGACCGGGACTTTCATATGAGCAGTCCTTC. It specifies CASMRPGLSYEQSF.

This clonotype was observed a handful of times. V is TRBV7-2 and J is TRBJ1-1, with D unresolved. Trimming pared 3 bases from V and 1 base from J, leaving 9 bases between. The CDR3 sequence is 14 residues long. Per the germline V gene, CDR1 is SGHTA and CDR2 is FQGNSA. CDR3 in DNA: TGTGCCAGCAGCTTGGACGGCGCGAACACTGAAGCTTTCTTT. This encodes CASSLDGANTEAFF.